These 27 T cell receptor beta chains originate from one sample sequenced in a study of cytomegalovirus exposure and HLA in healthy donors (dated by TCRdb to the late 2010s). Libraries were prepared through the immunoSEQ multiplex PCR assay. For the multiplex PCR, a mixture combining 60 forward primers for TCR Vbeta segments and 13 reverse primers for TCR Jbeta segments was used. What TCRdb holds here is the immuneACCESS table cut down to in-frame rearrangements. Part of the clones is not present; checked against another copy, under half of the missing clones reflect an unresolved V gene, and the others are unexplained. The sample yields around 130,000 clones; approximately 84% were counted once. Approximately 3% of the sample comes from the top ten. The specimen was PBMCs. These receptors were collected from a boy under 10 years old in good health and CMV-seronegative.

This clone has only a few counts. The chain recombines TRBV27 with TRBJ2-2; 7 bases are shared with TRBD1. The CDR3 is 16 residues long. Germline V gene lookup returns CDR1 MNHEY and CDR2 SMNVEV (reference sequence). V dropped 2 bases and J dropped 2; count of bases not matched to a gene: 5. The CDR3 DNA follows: TGTGCCAGCAGTTTAGGACAGGATCCTAACACCGGGGAGCTGTTTTTT. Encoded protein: CASSLGQDPNTGELFF.

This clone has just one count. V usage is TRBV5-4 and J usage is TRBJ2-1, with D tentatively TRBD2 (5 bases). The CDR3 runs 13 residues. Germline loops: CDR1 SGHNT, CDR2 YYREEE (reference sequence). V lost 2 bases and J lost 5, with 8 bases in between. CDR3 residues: CASSLLEHNEQFF. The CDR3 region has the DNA TGTGCCAGCAGCTTACTAGAACACAATGAGCAGTTCTTC.

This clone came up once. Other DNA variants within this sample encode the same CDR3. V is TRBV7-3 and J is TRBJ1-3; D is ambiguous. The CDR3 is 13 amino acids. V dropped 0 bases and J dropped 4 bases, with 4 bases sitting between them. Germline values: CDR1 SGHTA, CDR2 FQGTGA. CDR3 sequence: CASSLTAGNTIYF. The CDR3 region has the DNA TGTGCCAGCAGCTTAACAGCGGGAAACACCATATATTTT.

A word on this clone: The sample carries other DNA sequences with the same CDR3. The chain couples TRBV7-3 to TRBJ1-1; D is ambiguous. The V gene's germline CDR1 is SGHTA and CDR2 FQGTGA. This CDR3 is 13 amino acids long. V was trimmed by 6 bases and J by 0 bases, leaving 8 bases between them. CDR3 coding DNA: TGTGCCAGCAGTTTGGCCCTGAACACTGAAGCTTTCTTT. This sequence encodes CASSLALNTEAFF.

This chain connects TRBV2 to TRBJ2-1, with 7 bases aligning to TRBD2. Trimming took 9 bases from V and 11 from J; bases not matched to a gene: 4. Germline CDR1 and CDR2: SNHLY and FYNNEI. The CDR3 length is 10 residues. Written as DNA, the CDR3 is TGTGCCAGGGGGGACTACCAGCAGTTCTTC. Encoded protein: CARGDYQQFF.

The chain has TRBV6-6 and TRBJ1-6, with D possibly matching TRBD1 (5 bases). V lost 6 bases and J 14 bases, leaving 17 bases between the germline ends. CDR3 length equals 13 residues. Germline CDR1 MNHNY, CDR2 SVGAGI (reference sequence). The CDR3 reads CASRVGQTLTLHF. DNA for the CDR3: TGTGCCAGCAGGGTGGGGCAGACCCTCACCCTCCACTTT.

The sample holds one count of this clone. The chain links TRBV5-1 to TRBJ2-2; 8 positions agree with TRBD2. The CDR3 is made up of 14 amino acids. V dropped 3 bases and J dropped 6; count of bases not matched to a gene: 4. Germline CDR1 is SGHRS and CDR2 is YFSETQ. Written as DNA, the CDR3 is TGCGCCAGCAGCTGGCGACTAGCGTCCGGGGAGCTGTTTTTT. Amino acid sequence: CASSWRLASGELFF.

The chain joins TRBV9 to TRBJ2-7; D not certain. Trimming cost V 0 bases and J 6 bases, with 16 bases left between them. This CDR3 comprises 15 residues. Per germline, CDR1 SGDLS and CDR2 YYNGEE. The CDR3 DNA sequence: TGTGCCAGCAGCGTAGACTTGGAGAGAGTGGGCGAGCAGTACTTC. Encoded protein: CASSVDLERVGEQYF.

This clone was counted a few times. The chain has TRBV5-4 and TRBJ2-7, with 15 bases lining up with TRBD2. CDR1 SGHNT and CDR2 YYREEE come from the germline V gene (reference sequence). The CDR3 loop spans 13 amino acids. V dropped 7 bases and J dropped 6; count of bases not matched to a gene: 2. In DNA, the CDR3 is TGTGCCAGCGGGACTAGCGGGAGGCTCGAGCAGTACGTC. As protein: CASGTSGRLEQYV.

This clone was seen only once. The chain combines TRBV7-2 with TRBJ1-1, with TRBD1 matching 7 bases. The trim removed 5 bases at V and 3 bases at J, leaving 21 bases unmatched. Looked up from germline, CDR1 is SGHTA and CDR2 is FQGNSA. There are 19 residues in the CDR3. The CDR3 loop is CASSTPRTPNRGGYTEAFF. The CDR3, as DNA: TGTGCCAGCAGCACCCCCCGCACCCCTAACAGGGGAGGATACACTGAAGCTTTCTTT.

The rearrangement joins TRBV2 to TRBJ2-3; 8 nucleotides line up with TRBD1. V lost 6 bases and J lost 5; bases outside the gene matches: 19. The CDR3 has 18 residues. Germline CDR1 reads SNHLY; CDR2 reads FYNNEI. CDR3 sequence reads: CASSPFLQGQGVVDTQYF. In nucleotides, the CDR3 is TGTGCCAGCAGCCCTTTTCTCCAAGGACAGGGAGTGGTAGATACGCAGTATTTT.

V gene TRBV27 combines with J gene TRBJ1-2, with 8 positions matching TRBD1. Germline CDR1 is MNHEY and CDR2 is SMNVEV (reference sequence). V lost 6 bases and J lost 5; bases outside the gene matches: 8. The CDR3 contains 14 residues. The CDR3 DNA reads TGTGCCAGCAGCCCCGGACAGGGTCATTATGGCTACACCTTC. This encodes CASSPGQGHYGYTF.

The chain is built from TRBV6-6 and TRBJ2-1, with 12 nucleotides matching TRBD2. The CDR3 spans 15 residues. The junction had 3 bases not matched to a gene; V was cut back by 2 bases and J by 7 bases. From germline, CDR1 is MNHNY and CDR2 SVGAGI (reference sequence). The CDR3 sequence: CASSYLGLAGNEQFF. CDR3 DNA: TGTGCCAGCAGTTACCTTGGACTAGCGGGAAATGAGCAGTTCTTC.

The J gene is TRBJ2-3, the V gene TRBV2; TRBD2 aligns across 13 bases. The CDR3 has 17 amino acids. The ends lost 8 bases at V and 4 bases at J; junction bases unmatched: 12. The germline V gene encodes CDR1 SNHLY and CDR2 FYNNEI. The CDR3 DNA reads TGTGCCAGCCGGAGACGCACCGGGACTAGCGGGGCAGATACGCAGTATTTT. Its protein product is CASRRRTGTSGADTQYF.

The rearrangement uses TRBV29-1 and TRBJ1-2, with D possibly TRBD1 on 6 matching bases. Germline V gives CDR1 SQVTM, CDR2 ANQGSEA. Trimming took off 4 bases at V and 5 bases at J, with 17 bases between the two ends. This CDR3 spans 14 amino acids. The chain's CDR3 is CSVGTATQGYGYTF. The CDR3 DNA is TGCAGCGTTGGGACAGCCACACAAGGGTATGGCTACACCTTC.

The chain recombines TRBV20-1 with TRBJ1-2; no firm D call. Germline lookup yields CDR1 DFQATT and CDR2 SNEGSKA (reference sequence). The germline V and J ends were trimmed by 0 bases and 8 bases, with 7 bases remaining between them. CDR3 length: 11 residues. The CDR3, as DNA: TGCAGTGCTAGAGATCGCGGGGGCTACACCTTC. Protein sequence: CSARDRGGYTF.

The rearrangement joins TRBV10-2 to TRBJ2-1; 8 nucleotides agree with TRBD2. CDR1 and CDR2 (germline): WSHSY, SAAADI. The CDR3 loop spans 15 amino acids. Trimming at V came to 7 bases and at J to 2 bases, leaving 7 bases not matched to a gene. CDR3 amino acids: CASTRGGGTYNEQFF. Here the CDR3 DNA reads TGCGCCAGCACTCGGGGCGGGGGGACCTACAATGAGCAGTTCTTC.

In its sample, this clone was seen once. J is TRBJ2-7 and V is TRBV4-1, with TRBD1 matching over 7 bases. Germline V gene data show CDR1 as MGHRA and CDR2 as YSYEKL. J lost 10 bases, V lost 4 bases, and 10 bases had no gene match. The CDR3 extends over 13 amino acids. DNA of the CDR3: TGCGCCAGCAGCCTTTCCGAGGGGGACAGCCAGTACGTC. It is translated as CASSLSEGDSQYV.

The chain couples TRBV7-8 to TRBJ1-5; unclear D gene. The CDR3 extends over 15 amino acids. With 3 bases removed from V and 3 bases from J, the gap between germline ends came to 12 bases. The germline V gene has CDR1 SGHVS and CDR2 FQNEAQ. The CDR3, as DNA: TGTGCCAGCAGCTTTTTTGGCGGGGACAATCAGCCCCAGCATTTT. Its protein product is CASSFFGGDNQPQHF.

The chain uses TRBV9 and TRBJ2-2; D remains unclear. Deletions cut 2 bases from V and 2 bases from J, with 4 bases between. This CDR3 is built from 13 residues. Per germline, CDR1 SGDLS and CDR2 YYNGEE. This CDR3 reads CASSVRNTGELFF. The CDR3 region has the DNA TGTGCCAGCAGCGTCAGAAACACCGGGGAGCTGTTTTTT. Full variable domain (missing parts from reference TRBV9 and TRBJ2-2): DSGVTQTPKHLITATGQRVTLRCSPRSGDLSVYWYQQSLDQGLQFLIQYYNGEERAKGNILERFSAQQFPDLHSELNLSSLELGDSALYFCASSVRNTGELFFGEGSRLTVL.

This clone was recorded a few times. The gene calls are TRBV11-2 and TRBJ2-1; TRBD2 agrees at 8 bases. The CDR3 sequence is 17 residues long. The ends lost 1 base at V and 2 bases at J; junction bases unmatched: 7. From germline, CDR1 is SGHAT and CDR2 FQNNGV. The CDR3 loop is CASSLASGSPAYNEQFF. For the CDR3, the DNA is TGTGCCAGCAGCTTAGCCAGCGGGAGTCCCGCCTACAATGAGCAGTTCTTC.

CDR3: CASSPGLPLNSPLHF. CDR3 nucleotides: TGTGCCAGCAGCCCAGGGCTACCCCTTAATTCACCCCTCCACTTT. V usage is TRBV5-5 and J usage is TRBJ1-6; TRBD1 is a possible D gene (5 bases). The germline V gene encodes CDR1 SGHKS and CDR2 YYEKEE (reference sequence). This CDR3 spans 15 amino acids. The V and J ends lost 4 bases and 6 bases respectively, with 14 bases between them.

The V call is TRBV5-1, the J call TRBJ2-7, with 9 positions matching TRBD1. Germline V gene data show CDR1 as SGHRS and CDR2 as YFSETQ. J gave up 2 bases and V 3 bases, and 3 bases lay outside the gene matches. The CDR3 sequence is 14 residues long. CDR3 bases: TGCGCCAGCAGCTCCGGGACAGGGACCTACGAGCAGTACTTC. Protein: CASSSGTGTYEQYF.

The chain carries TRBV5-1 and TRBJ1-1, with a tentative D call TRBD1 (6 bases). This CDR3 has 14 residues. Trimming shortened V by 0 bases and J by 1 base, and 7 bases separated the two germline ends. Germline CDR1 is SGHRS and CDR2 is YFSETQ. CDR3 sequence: CASSLGDTNTEAFF. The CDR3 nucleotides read TGCGCCAGCAGCTTGGGGGACACGAACACTGAAGCTTTCTTT.

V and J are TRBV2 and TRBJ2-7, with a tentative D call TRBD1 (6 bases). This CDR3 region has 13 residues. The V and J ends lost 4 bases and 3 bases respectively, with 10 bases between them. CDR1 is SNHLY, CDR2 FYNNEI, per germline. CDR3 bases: TGTGCCAGCAGTGTAGGCAGGGGCTACGAGCAGTACTTC. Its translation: CASSVGRGYEQYF.

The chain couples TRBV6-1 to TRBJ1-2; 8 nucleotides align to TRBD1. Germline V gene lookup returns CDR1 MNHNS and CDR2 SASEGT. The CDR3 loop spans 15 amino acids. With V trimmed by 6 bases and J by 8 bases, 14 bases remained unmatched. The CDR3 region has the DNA TGTGCCAGCAGCCCCTCTTACAGGACAGGGAACGGCTACACCTTC. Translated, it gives CASSPSYRTGNGYTF.

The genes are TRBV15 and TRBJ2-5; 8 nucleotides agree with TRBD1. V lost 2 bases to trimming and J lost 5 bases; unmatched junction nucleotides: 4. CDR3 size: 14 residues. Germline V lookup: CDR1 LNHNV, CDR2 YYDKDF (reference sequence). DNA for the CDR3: TGTGCCACCAGCAGATACGGACAGGGTGAGACCCAGTACTTC. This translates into CATSRYGQGETQYF.